A single sample is the source of the 5 T cell receptor beta chains below, sequenced in a study of blood T cells in healthy people across ages. Primed by a sample-barcoded 5' primer and a J-beta primer mix, a second PCR proceeded for about 7 to 11 cycles. TCRdb re-derived calls from the 5' RACE reads in MiXCR, one entry per CDR3 protein. The table includes over a million distinct CDR3 sequences, 40% to 45% detected once. Source material: blood. These receptors all stem from a woman aged 55-70 years in good health.

The chain has TRBV15 and TRBJ2-5, with 8 bases that match TRBD2. This CDR3 has 13 residues. Germline V gene sequence: CDR1 LNHNV, CDR2 YYDKDF (reference sequence). V gave up 3 bases and J gave up 13 bases; unmatched junction bases: 10. As DNA, the CDR3 is TGTGCCACCAGCAGGGGATCTGGCGGGAGGAGGTACTTC. It translates to CATSRGSGGRRYF.

The V call is TRBV15, the J call TRBJ1-6; D uncertain. The CDR3 consists of 17 residues. Looked up from germline, CDR1 is LNHNV and CDR2 is YYDKDF (reference sequence). Trimming pared 0 bases from V and 9 bases from J, leaving 18 bases between. This CDR3 is CATSRDMAGRSSSPLHF. The CDR3 region has the DNA TGTGCCACCAGCAGAGATATGGCAGGACGATCTAGTTCACCCCTCCACTTT.

Remarks on this clonotype: A much larger clone differs by one base, so this may be a read error. This sequence joins TRBV25-1 and TRBJ2-1, with 14 bases aligning to TRBD2. The CDR3 is 15 residues long. CDR1 and CDR2 (germline): MGHDK, SYGVNS. V lost 6 bases to trimming and J lost 9 bases; unmatched junction nucleotides: 7. The CDR3: CASRPGLAGVTEQFF. The CDR3 region has the DNA TGTGCCAGCAGACCGGGACTAGCGGGAGTGACTGAGCAGTTCTTC.

The genes are TRBV25-1 and TRBJ1-2; D might be TRBD1 (5 bases). Germline assignment: CDR1 MGHDK and CDR2 SYGVNS. Trimming shortened V by 2 bases and J by 4 bases, and 11 bases separated the two germline ends. The CDR3 covers 14 residues. Here the CDR3 DNA reads TGTGCCAGCAGTGAACCGGGACGGCCCTATGGCTACACCTTC. Translated, it gives CASSEPGRPYGYTF.

In the case of this clonotype: The CDR3 carries no conserved terminal phenylalanine or tryptophan, so it likely arises from a read error. The CDR3 spells CASSGAGGEAKNIQYI. The CDR3, as DNA: TGTGCCAGCAGTGGAGCGGGAGGGGAGGCCAAAAACATTCAGTACATC. The chain employs TRBV6-1 and TRBJ2-4; 10 bases align to TRBD2. Unmatched junction bases numbered 4, after V lost 4 bases and J lost 1 base. The CDR3 runs to 16 residues. Germline V gives CDR1 MNHNS, CDR2 SASEGT.